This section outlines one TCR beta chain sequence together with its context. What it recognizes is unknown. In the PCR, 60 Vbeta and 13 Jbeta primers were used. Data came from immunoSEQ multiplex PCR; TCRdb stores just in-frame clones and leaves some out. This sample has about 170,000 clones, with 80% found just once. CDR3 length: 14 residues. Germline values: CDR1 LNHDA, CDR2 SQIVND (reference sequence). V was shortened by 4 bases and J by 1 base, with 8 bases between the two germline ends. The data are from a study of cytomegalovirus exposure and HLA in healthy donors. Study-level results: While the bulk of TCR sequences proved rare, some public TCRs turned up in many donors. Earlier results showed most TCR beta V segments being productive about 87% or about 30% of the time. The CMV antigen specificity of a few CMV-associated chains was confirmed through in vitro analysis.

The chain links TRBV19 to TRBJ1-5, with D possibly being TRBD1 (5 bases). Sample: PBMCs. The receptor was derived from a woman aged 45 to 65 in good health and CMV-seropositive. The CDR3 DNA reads TGTGCCAGTAGTAGGACACCCAGCAATCAGCCCCAGCATTTT. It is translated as CASSRTPSNQPQHF.